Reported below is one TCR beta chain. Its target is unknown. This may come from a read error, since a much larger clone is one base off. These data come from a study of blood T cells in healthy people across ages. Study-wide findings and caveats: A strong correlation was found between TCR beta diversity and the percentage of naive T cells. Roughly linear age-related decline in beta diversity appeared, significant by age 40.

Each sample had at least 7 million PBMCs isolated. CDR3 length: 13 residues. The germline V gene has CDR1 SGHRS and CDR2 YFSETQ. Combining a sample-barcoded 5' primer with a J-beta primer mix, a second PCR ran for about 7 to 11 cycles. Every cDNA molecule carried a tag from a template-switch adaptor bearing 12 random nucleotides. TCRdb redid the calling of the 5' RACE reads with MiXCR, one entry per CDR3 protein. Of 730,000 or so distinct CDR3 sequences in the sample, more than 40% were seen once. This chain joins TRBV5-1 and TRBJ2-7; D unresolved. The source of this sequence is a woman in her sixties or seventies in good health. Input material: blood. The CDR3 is CVSSSRDSYEQYF. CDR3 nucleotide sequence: TGCGTCAGCAGCTCCAGAGATTCCTACGAGCAGTACTTC. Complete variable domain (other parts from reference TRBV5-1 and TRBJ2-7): KAGVTQTPRYLIKTRGQQVTLSCSPISGHRSVSWYQQTPGQGLQFLFEYFSETQRNKGNFPGRFSGRQFSNSRSEMNVSTLELGDSALYLCVSSSRDSYEQYFGPGTRLTVT.